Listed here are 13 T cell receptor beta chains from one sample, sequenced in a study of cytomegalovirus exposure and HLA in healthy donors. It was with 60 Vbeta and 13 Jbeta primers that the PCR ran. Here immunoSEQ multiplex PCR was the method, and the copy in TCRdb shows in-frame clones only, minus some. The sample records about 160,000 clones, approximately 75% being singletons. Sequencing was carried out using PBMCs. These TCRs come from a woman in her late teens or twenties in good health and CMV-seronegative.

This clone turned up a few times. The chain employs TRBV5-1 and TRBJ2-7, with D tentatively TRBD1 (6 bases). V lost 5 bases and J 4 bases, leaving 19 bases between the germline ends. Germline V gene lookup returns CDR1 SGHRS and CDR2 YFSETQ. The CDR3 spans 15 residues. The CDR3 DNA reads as TGCGCCAGCAGTCAGACAGGCGCCTTCGATTACGAGCAGTACTTC. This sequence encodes CASSQTGAFDYEQYF. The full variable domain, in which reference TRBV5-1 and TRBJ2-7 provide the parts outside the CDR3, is KAGVTQTPRYLIKTRGQQVTLSCSPISGHRSVSWYQQTPGQGLQFLFEYFSETQRNKGNFPGRFSGRQFSNSRSEMNVSTLELGDSALYLCASSQTGAFDYEQYFGPGTRLTVT.

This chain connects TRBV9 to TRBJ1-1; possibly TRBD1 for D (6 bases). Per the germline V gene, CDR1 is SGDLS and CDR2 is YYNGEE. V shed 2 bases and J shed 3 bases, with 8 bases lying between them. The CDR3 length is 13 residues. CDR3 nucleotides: TGTGCCAGCAGCGTCTACAGGGACACTGAAGCTTTCTTT. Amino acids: CASSVYRDTEAFF. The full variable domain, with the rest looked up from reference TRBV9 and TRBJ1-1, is DSGVTQTPKHLITATGQRVTLRCSPRSGDLSVYWYQQSLDQGLQFLIQYYNGEERAKGNILERFSAQQFPDLHSELNLSSLELGDSALYFCASSVYRDTEAFFGQGTRLTVV.

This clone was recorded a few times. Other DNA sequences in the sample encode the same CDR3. The CDR3 loop is CASREQGANTEAFF. The CDR3 DNA sequence: TGCGCCAGCCGGGAACAGGGGGCGAACACTGAAGCTTTCTTT. This chain uses TRBV5-1 with TRBJ1-1, with 9 bases fitting TRBD1. This CDR3 spans 14 amino acids. The germline V gene encodes CDR1 SGHRS and CDR2 YFSETQ. The V and J ends lost 7 bases and 1 base, in that order; junction bases with no gene match: 5.

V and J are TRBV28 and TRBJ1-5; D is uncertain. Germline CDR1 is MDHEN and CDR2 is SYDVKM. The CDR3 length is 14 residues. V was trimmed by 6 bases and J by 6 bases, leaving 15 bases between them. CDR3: CASSRDPTRQPQHF. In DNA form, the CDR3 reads TGTGCCAGCAGCCGAGACCCGACACGTCAGCCCCAGCATTTT.

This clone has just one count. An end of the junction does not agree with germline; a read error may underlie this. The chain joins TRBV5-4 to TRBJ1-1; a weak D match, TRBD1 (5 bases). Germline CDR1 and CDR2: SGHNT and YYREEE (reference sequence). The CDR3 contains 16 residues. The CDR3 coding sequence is TGTGCCAGCAGCTTAGACGAAGGACAAATGAACATTGAAGCTTTCTTT. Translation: CASSLDEGQMNIEAFF.

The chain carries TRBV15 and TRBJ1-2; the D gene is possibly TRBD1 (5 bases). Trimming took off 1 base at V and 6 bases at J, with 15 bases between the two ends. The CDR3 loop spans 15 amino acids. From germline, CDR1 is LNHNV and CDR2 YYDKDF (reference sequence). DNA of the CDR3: TGTGCCACCAGCAGAGGGGGGGGTAGCAGCGATGGCTACACCTTC. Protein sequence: CATSRGGGSSDGYTF.

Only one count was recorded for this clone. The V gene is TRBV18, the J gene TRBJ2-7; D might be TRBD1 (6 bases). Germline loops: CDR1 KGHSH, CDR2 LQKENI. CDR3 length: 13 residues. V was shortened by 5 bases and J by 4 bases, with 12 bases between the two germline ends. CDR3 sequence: CASSSGQQYEQYF. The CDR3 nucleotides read TGTGCCAGCTCATCAGGACAGCAATACGAGCAGTACTTC. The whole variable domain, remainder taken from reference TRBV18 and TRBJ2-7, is NAGVMQNPRHLVRRRGQEARLRCSPMKGHSHVYWYRQLPEEGLKFMVYLQKENIIDESGMPKERFSAEFPKEGPSILRIQQVVRGDSAAYFCASSSGQQYEQYFGPGTRLTVT.

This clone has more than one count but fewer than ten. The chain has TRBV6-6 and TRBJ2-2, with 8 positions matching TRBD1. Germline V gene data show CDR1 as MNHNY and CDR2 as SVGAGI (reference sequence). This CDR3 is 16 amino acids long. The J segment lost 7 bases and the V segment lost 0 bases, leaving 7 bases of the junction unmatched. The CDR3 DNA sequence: TGTGCCAGCAGTTACTCGGCCAGGGGGCTGAACGGGGAGCTGTTTTTT. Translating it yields CASSYSARGLNGELFF.

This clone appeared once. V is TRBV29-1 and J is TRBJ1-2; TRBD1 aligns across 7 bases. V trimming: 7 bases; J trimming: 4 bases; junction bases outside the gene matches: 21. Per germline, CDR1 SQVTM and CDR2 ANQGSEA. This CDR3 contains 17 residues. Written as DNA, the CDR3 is TGCAGCGCCTTTCCCGATAGGACAGGTACTTCTATCTATGGCTACACCTTC. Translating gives CSAFPDRTGTSIYGYTF.

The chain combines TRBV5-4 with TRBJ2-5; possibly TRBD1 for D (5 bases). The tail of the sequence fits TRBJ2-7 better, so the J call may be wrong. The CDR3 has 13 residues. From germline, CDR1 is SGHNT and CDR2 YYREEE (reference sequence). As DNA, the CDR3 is TGTGCCAGCGCCCCAGGGTTGAACTACGAGCAGTACTTC. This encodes CASAPGLNYEQYF.

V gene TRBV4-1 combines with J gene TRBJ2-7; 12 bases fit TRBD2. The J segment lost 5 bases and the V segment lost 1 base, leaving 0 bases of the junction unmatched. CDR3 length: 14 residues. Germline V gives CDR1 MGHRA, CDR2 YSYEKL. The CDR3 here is CASSQGTSGDEQYF. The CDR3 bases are TGCGCCAGCAGCCAAGGGACTAGCGGGGACGAGCAGTACTTC.

The CDR3 is CASRTTSGSGYEQYF. The CDR3 DNA reads as TGTGCCAGCAGAACCACTAGCGGGAGCGGGTACGAGCAGTACTTC. V gene TRBV6-5 combines with J gene TRBJ2-7; 11 positions agree with TRBD2. The CDR3 is 15 amino acids. CDR1 and CDR2 (germline): MNHEY, SVGAGI. V was clipped by 6 bases and J by 4 bases; unmatched bases: 8.

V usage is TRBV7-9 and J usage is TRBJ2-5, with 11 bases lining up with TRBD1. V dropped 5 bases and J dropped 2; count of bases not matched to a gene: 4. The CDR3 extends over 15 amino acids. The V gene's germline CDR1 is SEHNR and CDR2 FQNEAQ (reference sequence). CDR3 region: CASSPGQGAQETQYF. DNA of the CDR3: TGTGCCAGCAGCCCCGGACAGGGGGCACAAGAGACCCAGTACTTC.